The T cell receptor beta chain under discussion was sequenced for a study of sequential checkpoint blockade in melanoma. Study-wide context: Patients were randomized 1:1 to nivolumab-then-ipilimumab or ipilimumab-then-nivolumab first-line. Maintenance nivolumab came after either treatment sequence.

Method: immunoSEQ multiplex PCR; TCRdb's copy keeps in-frame clones and lacks some. Of about 20,000 clones in the sample, around 77% are singletons; the top ten hold 20% to 25%. Treatment indicated: randomized to nivolumab then ipilimumab (arm A) or the reverse (arm B). Sorted cells were live CD3+CD8+, lacking CD19 and CD56, from PBMCs. The germline V gene has CDR1 LNHDA and CDR2 SQIVND (reference sequence). The CDR3 runs to 14 residues. V was pared by 3 bases and J by 7 bases, with 8 bases of the junction left unmatched. This receptor was identified in a human donor with melanoma. The specimen comprised CD8+ T cells sorted from blood (inferred from file names), sampled from a patient given nivolumab and ipilimumab in sequence. The chain links TRBV19 to TRBJ1-2; TRBD1 aligns across 7 bases. CDR3 in amino acids: CASSIQPTGSGYTF. For the CDR3, the DNA is TGTGCCAGTAGTATCCAACCGACAGGGTCTGGCTACACCTTC.